Listed here are 14 T cell receptor beta chains from one sample, sequenced in a study of blood T cell repertoires in COVID-19. Data came from immunoSEQ multiplex PCR; TCRdb stores just in-frame clones and leaves some out. The sample shows 55,000 to 70,000 clones, 82% of them seen only once. The source material was peripheral blood. These receptors were obtained from a woman aged 55-69 years with acute or convalescent COVID-19.

The rearrangement joins TRBV6-5 to TRBJ1-4; TRBD1 aligns across 7 bases. Germline-derived CDR1 and CDR2 are MNHEY and SVGAGI. CDR3 size: 12 residues. The CDR3 DNA sequence: TGTACTACAGGGGTCAAAAGTGAAAAACTGTTTTTT. This sequence encodes CTTGVKSEKLFF.

The V call is TRBV5-8, the J call TRBJ1-5; D might be TRBD1 (5 bases). This CDR3 is 17 amino acids long. Per germline, CDR1 SGHTS and CDR2 YDEGEE. V lost 2 bases and J lost 0, with 15 bases in between. The CDR3 DNA follows: TGTGCCAGCAGCTTACTTCAGGGCTCGTATAGCAATCAGCCCCAGCATTTT. It translates to CASSLLQGSYSNQPQHF.

The chain has TRBV20-1 and TRBJ2-2; 8 positions agree with TRBD2. With 3 bases clipped from V and 4 bases from J, the junction kept 7 bases outside the gene matches. This CDR3 has 15 amino acids. Germline V gene data show CDR1 as DFQATT and CDR2 as SNEGSKA (reference sequence). This chain's CDR3 is CSASPSGSFTGELFF. CDR3 coding DNA: TGCAGTGCTAGTCCTAGCGGGTCTTTCACCGGGGAGCTGTTTTTT.

The rearrangement joins TRBV7-8 to TRBJ2-7; 8 bases agree with TRBD1. The V gene's germline CDR1 is SGHVS and CDR2 FQNEAQ. J gave up 0 bases and V 5 bases, and 3 bases lay outside the gene matches. CDR3 length: 14 residues. CDR3 amino acids: CASSQDRGSYEQYF. For the CDR3, the DNA is TGTGCCAGCAGCCAAGACAGGGGCTCCTACGAGCAGTACTTC.

The table lists this clone with a count of one. The rearrangement uses TRBV20-1 and TRBJ1-2, with D possibly TRBD1 on 6 matching bases. Germline V CDR1 and CDR2: DFQATT, SNEGSKA (reference sequence). V lost 6 bases, J lost 6 bases, and 11 bases lay in between. CDR3 size: 11 residues. The CDR3: CSAWGQNGYTF. CDR3 nucleotides: TGCAGTGCGTGGGGGCAGAATGGCTACACCTTC.

The V and J genes are TRBV20-1 and TRBJ1-2, with TRBD1 matching 7 bases. CDR3 length: 13 residues. Per germline, CDR1 DFQATT and CDR2 SNEGSKA (reference sequence). Trimming removed 3 bases from V and 2 bases from J; junction bases left unmatched: 3. The CDR3 DNA follows: TGCAGTGCTAGTGGGGGACAGAACTATGGCTACACCTTC. Translation: CSASGGQNYGYTF.

J is TRBJ2-3 and V is TRBV20-1, with 11 bases matching TRBD2. Looked up from germline, CDR1 is DFQATT and CDR2 is SNEGSKA (reference sequence). CDR3 length: 14 residues. V lost 3 bases to trimming and J lost 5 bases; unmatched junction nucleotides: 4. CDR3 sequence (DNA): TGCAGTGCTAGTGATAGCGGGGGGGAAGATACGCAGTATTTT. Protein: CSASDSGGEDTQYF.

V and J are TRBV28 and TRBJ2-7, with D perhaps TRBD2 (7 bases). Trimming took off 2 bases at V and 2 bases at J, with 16 bases between the two ends. From germline, CDR1 is MDHEN and CDR2 SYDVKM. This CDR3 contains 16 residues. CDR3 protein: CASSLGAGAGPYEQYF. The CDR3 nucleotides read TGTGCCAGCAGTTTAGGGGCGGGGGCCGGCCCCTACGAGCAGTACTTC.

This clone was counted a few times. This chain connects TRBV6-5 to TRBJ1-2; D perhaps matches TRBD1 (5 bases). Per the germline V gene, CDR1 is MNHEY and CDR2 is SVGAGI. The CDR3 spans 12 residues. Trimming stripped 7 bases from V and 8 bases from J, with 14 bases between. The CDR3 loop is CASKGIFEGYTF. CDR3 sequence (DNA): TGTGCCAGCAAGGGGATTTTCGAAGGCTACACCTTC.

The chain uses TRBV12-3 or TRBV12-4 and TRBJ2-2; D is unclear. The CDR3 runs to 11 residues. Trimming removed 5 bases at V and 8 bases at J, with 6 bases between. The CDR3 region is CASSARGELFF. The CDR3 region has the DNA TGTGCCAGCAGTGCTAGGGGGGAGCTGTTTTTT.

The rearrangement joins TRBV2 to TRBJ1-2, with 8 bases matching TRBD1. From germline, CDR1 is SNHLY and CDR2 FYNNEI. The CDR3 totals 14 residues. With 10 bases clipped from V and 3 bases from J, the junction kept 10 bases outside the gene matches. CDR3 amino acids: CATASGGRDYGYTF. CDR3 bases: TGTGCCACGGCCTCAGGGGGCCGGGACTATGGCTACACCTTC.

The chain employs TRBV11-3 and TRBJ2-1, with 9 bases that match TRBD1. CDR3 length equals 15 residues. The germline V gene encodes CDR1 SGHNT and CDR2 YENEEA. Germline trimming cut 5 bases from V and 9 bases from J; bases unmatched to any gene: 11. The CDR3 loop is CASSPGTGKLSEQFF. The CDR3 DNA sequence: TGTGCCAGCAGCCCCGGGACAGGGAAACTCAGTGAGCAGTTCTTC.

The chain recombines TRBV5-1 with TRBJ2-2, with 8 bases that match TRBD1. Per the germline V gene, CDR1 is SGHRS and CDR2 is YFSETQ. V shed 6 bases, J shed 4 bases, and the junction held 5 bases outside the gene matches. The CDR3 length is 14 residues. The CDR3 sequence: CASIRTGGTGELFF. CDR3 coding DNA: TGCGCCAGCATACGTACAGGGGGCACCGGGGAGCTGTTTTTT.

This chain links TRBV4-1 with TRBJ1-1, with D unresolved. The CDR3 runs 13 residues. CDR1 is MGHRA, CDR2 YSYEKL, per germline. Trimming left V 0 bases short and J 3 bases short, with 5 bases between. CDR3 in DNA: TGCGCCAGCAGCCAAGATCCCGACACTGAAGCTTTCTTT. As protein: CASSQDPDTEAFF.